Below, 28 T cell receptor beta chains from the same sample are listed, as sequenced in a study of blood T cell repertoires in COVID-19. Measured with immunoSEQ multiplex PCR; TCRdb has only the in-frame clones, and not every one. The top ten hold around 27% of the sample, which has fewer than 85,000 clones, around 80% seen once. Sequencing input: peripheral blood. These receptors were collected from a woman older than 75 with active or convalescent COVID-19.

As for this clone: At one boundary the junction diverges from the germline segment, which might be a read error. CDR3 DNA: TGTGCTAGCAGCCGAACGGTAAACACCGGGGAGCTGTTTTTT. Translation: CASSRTVNTGELFF. This chain uses TRBV7-7 with TRBJ2-2, with D unresolved. There are 14 residues in the CDR3. Germline V CDR1 and CDR2: SSHAT, FNYEAQ (reference sequence).

At least ten counts were recorded for this clone. The chain combines TRBV4-1 with TRBJ2-1, with 13 bases that match TRBD2. From germline, CDR1 is MGHRA and CDR2 YSYEKL. V lost 4 bases and J lost 5; bases outside the gene matches: 5. This CDR3 has 16 residues. The CDR3 sequence is CASSPRTSGSNNEQFF. The DNA for the CDR3 is TGCGCCAGCAGCCCCCGGACTAGCGGGAGCAACAATGAGCAGTTCTTC.

This rearrangement joins TRBV6-5 to TRBJ2-2; the D gene is possibly TRBD1 (6 bases). The germline CDR1 and CDR2 sequences are MNHEY and SVGAGI. V lost 7 bases, J lost 2 bases, and 14 bases lay in between. CDR3 length: 15 residues. The CDR3 DNA sequence: TGTGCCAGCACCAGGGGAAATCTCAACACCGGGGAGCTGTTTTTT. Protein sequence: CASTRGNLNTGELFF.

The chain is built from TRBV30 and TRBJ1-2, with D unclear. Germline loops: CDR1 GTSNPN, CDR2 SVGIG (reference sequence). V was shortened by 8 bases and J by 13 bases, with 11 bases between the two germline ends. This CDR3 has 8 amino acids. As DNA, the CDR3 is TGTGCCGCGGAGGGTCGCACCTTC. It codes for CAAEGRTF.

The rearrangement joins TRBV30 to TRBJ1-6; 7 bases line up with TRBD1. Germline V gene lookup returns CDR1 GTSNPN and CDR2 SVGIG (reference sequence). CDR3 length equals 13 residues. The V and J ends lost 4 bases and 6 bases, in that order; junction bases with no gene match: 3. CDR3 protein: CAWKGQTNSPLHF. The CDR3 bases are TGTGCCTGGAAGGGACAGACTAATTCACCCCTCCACTTT. The full variable domain, its missing parts supplied by reference TRBV30 and TRBJ1-6, is SQTIHQWPATLVQPVGSPLSLECTVEGTSNPNLYWYRQAAGRGLQLLFYSVGIGQISSEVPQNLSASRPQDRQFILSSKKLLLSDSGFYLCAWKGQTNSPLHFGNGTRLTVT.

This chain connects TRBV30 to TRBJ1-5, with D possibly matching TRBD1 (5 bases). The CDR3 spans 14 residues. The germline CDR1 and CDR2 sequences are GTSNPN and SVGIG (reference sequence). Deletions cut 5 bases from V and 3 bases from J, with 14 bases between. The CDR3 region has the DNA TGTGCCTGGGACGCGGGGGACTCCAATCAGCCCCAGCATTTT. This gives the protein CAWDAGDSNQPQHF.

The chain carries TRBV5-6 and TRBJ2-3; D possibly corresponds to TRBD1 (6 bases). Germline V gene sequence: CDR1 SGHDT, CDR2 YYEEEE. The V end lost 2 bases, the J end lost 0 bases, and 13 bases lay between the germline ends. The CDR3 extends over 16 amino acids. As DNA, the CDR3 is TGTGCCAGCAGCTTCGTGGGCGACAGGAGCACAGATACGCAGTATTTT. Protein product: CASSFVGDRSTDTQYF.

The gene calls are TRBV19 and TRBJ1-6; D is undetermined. The CDR3 sequence is 13 residues long. From germline, CDR1 is LNHDA and CDR2 SQIVND (reference sequence). V was cut by 5 bases and J by 5 bases, with 7 bases left in between. CDR3 amino acids: CASSPPDNSPLHF. CDR3 coding DNA: TGTGCCAGTAGTCCACCGGATAATTCACCCCTCCACTTT.

This sequence joins TRBV6-1 and TRBJ1-1; no clear D gene. V was cut by 1 base and J by 6 bases, with 9 bases left in between. From germline, CDR1 is MNHNS and CDR2 SASEGT. The CDR3 runs 13 residues. The CDR3 spells CASSEGDVPEAFF. CDR3 sequence (DNA): TGTGCCAGCAGTGAAGGAGATGTCCCTGAAGCTTTCTTT.

CDR3 in amino acids: CASSYSHVGAHEQYF. The CDR3, as DNA: TGTGCCAGCAGTTACTCCCACGTCGGAGCACACGAGCAGTACTTC. This rearrangement joins TRBV6-2 or TRBV6-3 to TRBJ2-7; D not resolved. The CDR3 loop spans 15 amino acids. CDR1 is MNHEY and CDR2 is SVGEGT in the germline V gene. Trimming removed 0 bases from V and 5 bases from J, with 14 bases in between.

This sequence joins TRBV5-4 and TRBJ1-2; 9 nucleotides line up with TRBD1. Germline V gene sequence: CDR1 SGHNT, CDR2 YYREEE (reference sequence). V gave up 1 base and J gave up 3 bases; unmatched junction bases: 4. This CDR3 region has 15 residues. The CDR3 sequence: CASSLNRGRDYGYTF. CDR3 nucleotides: TGTGCCAGCAGCTTGAACAGGGGGCGAGACTATGGCTACACCTTC.

The CDR3 here is CASSRRDRGHVGYTF. In DNA form, the CDR3 reads TGCGCCAGCAGCCGACGGGACAGGGGGCATGTTGGCTACACCTTC. V gene TRBV4-1 combines with J gene TRBJ1-2; 12 bases agree with TRBD1. V shed 4 bases and J 7 bases; nucleotides not matched to a gene: 7. Germline V gene data show CDR1 as MGHRA and CDR2 as YSYEKL. The CDR3 loop spans 15 amino acids.

This clone was seen only once. The V call is TRBV6-2 or TRBV6-3, the J call TRBJ2-7; TRBD2 agrees at 9 bases. This CDR3 comprises 17 residues. The trim removed 0 bases at V and 4 bases at J, leaving 10 bases unmatched. Germline CDR1 is MNHEY and CDR2 is SVGEGT. CDR3 DNA sequence: TGTGCCAGCAGTTACTCACGCCACTATGGACTAGCGTACGAGCAGTACTTC. It encodes CASSYSRHYGLAYEQYF.

Only a few counts were recorded for this clone. The chain uses TRBV6-1 and TRBJ2-6; a weak D match, TRBD2 (5 bases). The V and J ends lost 4 bases and 4 bases respectively, with 23 bases between them. Germline assignment: CDR1 MNHNS and CDR2 SASEGT. This CDR3 spans 19 amino acids. CDR3 loop: CASSGPVLGLAAGANVLTF. As DNA, the CDR3 is TGTGCCAGCAGTGGCCCAGTTCTCGGACTGGCAGCCGGGGCCAACGTCCTGACTTTC.

This rearrangement joins TRBV18 to TRBJ1-1; TRBD1 matches at 8 bases. Germline V gene lookup returns CDR1 KGHSH and CDR2 LQKENI. Trimming cost V 5 bases and J 3 bases; bases outside gene matches: 5. The CDR3 loop spans 14 amino acids. In DNA form, the CDR3 reads TGTGCCAGCTCAGATGAACAGGGGGACACTGAAGCTTTCTTT. This translates into CASSDEQGDTEAFF.

Only a few counts were recorded for this clone. This chain links TRBV11-2 with TRBJ1-1, with D unresolved. Germline CDR1 SGHAT, CDR2 FQNNGV. V was trimmed by 3 bases and J by 1 base, leaving 6 bases between them. This CDR3 region has 13 residues. The CDR3, as DNA: TGTGCCAGCAGCTTTCAACAGAACACTGAAGCTTTCTTT. The encoded protein is CASSFQQNTEAFF.

This clone was seen a few times. This chain uses TRBV5-1 with TRBJ1-4, with a tentative D call TRBD1 (6 bases). V was trimmed by 5 bases and J by 0 bases, leaving 14 bases between them. The CDR3 sequence is 16 residues long. The germline gives CDR1 SGHRS, CDR2 YFSETQ. The CDR3 spells CASRPGTLATNEKLFF. CDR3 coding DNA: TGCGCCAGCAGGCCGGGGACACTTGCAACTAATGAAAAACTGTTTTTT.

The chain recombines TRBV30 with TRBJ1-1, with D unclear. This CDR3 is built from 11 residues. Germline CDR1 reads GTSNPN; CDR2 reads SVGIG (reference sequence). Trimming took off 4 bases at V and 4 bases at J, with 7 bases between the two ends. The DNA for the CDR3 is TGTGCCTGGAATCGGGGCACTGAAGCTTTCTTT. Its protein is CAWNRGTEAFF.

The CDR3 nucleotides are TGTGCCACCAGCAGAGATATGAGGGTACAACAAGAGACCCAGTACTTC. Translating it yields CATSRDMRVQQETQYF. The rearrangement uses TRBV15 and TRBJ2-5, with D tentatively TRBD2 (5 bases). This CDR3 is 16 amino acids long. CDR1 and CDR2 from the germline V gene are LNHNV and YYDKDF (reference sequence). The V end was cut by 0 bases, the J end by 2 bases, with 13 bases between.

The chain links TRBV24-1 to TRBJ2-2; 8 positions agree with TRBD2. The ends lost 10 bases at V and 6 bases at J; junction bases unmatched: 6. Germline CDR1 KGHDR, CDR2 SFDVKD. CDR3 size: 13 residues. Here the CDR3 reads CATQPGGPGELFF. The DNA of the CDR3 is TGTGCCACTCAACCGGGGGGGCCCGGGGAGCTGTTTTTT.

V and J are TRBV4-3 and TRBJ2-1, with 10 positions matching TRBD1. CDR3 length equals 16 residues. V trimming: 4 bases; J trimming: 2 bases; junction bases outside the gene matches: 5. In germline, CDR1 is LGHNA, CDR2 YSLEER. CDR3: CASSLTGTGAYNEQFF. CDR3 in DNA: TGCGCCAGCAGCCTCACCGGGACAGGGGCCTACAATGAGCAGTTCTTC.

This clone was seen just once. The rearrangement joins TRBV5-1 to TRBJ2-7, with D tentatively TRBD2 (6 bases). Trimming shortened V by 2 bases and J by 6 bases, and 15 bases separated the two germline ends. Per germline, CDR1 SGHRS and CDR2 YFSETQ. The CDR3 is 14 residues long. The CDR3, as DNA: TGCGCCAGCAGCTTCGGGGGTCAGCTTACCGAGCAGTACTTC. Its translation: CASSFGGQLTEQYF.

J is TRBJ2-5 and V is TRBV11-2; a possible D gene is TRBD2 (6 bases). In germline, CDR1 is SGHAT, CDR2 FQNNGV. Trimming removed 2 bases from V and 1 base from J, with 11 bases in between. The CDR3 sequence is 15 residues long. Written as DNA, the CDR3 is TGTGCCAGCAGCTTAACACCGGGACTCCAAGAGACCCAGTACTTC. Translating gives CASSLTPGLQETQYF.

V and J are TRBV6-5 and TRBJ2-1; 8 positions agree with TRBD2. Per germline, CDR1 MNHEY and CDR2 SVGAGI. With V trimmed by 7 bases and J by 4 bases, 3 bases remained unmatched. The CDR3 covers 13 residues. The CDR3 DNA is TGTGCCAGCAAAAGCGGGGGTTACAATGAGCAGTTCTTC. Protein: CASKSGGYNEQFF.

The J gene is TRBJ1-4, the V gene TRBV2, with D uncertain. Germline V gene data show CDR1 as SNHLY and CDR2 as FYNNEI. There are 14 residues in the CDR3. V was pared by 11 bases and J by 2 bases, with 15 bases between. CDR3 bases: TGTGCCGTTCCCTGGGCGAAGACTAATGAAAAACTGTTTTTT. Its protein product is CAVPWAKTNEKLFF.

J is TRBJ2-7 and V is TRBV15, with D perhaps matching TRBD2 (5 bases). Germline loops: CDR1 LNHNV, CDR2 YYDKDF (reference sequence). The CDR3 sequence is 12 residues long. The V and J ends lost 3 bases and 4 bases respectively, with 7 bases between them. CDR3: CATSRDSYEQYF. The CDR3 DNA reads as TGTGCCACCAGCAGGGACTCTTACGAGCAGTACTTC.

The chain carries TRBV6-2 or TRBV6-3 and TRBJ2-1; tentatively, D is TRBD2 (5 bases). Germline V lookup: CDR1 MNHEY, CDR2 SVGEGT. Trimming removed 4 bases from V and 0 bases from J, with 10 bases in between. The CDR3 contains 15 residues. CDR3 in amino acids: CASSSPAGSYNEQFF. Here the CDR3 DNA reads TGTGCCAGCAGTTCCCCGGCGGGCTCCTACAATGAGCAGTTCTTC.

The count of this clone is one. This chain uses TRBV6-5 with TRBJ1-1; 7 positions match TRBD1. The germline gives CDR1 MNHEY, CDR2 SVGAGI. With V trimmed by 8 bases and J by 4 bases, 10 bases remained unmatched. CDR3 length equals 14 residues. This CDR3 is CASSRVAGGTEAFF. CDR3 sequence (DNA): TGTGCCAGCTCCAGAGTGGCAGGGGGCACTGAAGCTTTCTTT.